These 27 T cell receptor beta chains came from one sample sequenced in a study of OX40 agonist ivuxolimab in advanced cancers. Generated by immunoSEQ multiplex PCR, the TCRdb table keeps only in-frame clones and is missing some. The top ten hold 9.5% to 11% of the sample, which has roughly 77,000 clones, under 95% seen once. The input for sequencing was CD4+ or CD8+ T cells sorted from blood, taken in a trial of the OX40 agonist ivuxolimab. The receptors here all came from an adult with an advanced solid tumor such as melanoma, head and neck, liver or kidney cancer.

This chain joins TRBV11-3 and TRBJ2-2; D remains ambiguous. V gave up 0 bases and J gave up 1 base, with 12 bases separating them. The CDR3 spans 17 residues. The germline V gene encodes CDR1 SGHNT and CDR2 YENEEA. The CDR3 nucleotides read TGTGCCAGCAGCTTAGATCCCGCAGGAATGAACACCGGGGAGCTGTTTTTT. This translates into CASSLDPAGMNTGELFF. Full variable domain (rest looked up from reference TRBV11-3 and TRBJ2-2): EAGVVQSPRYKIIEKKQPVAFWCNPISGHNTLYWYLQNLGQGPELLIRYENEEAVDDSQLPKDRFSAERLKGVDSTLKIQPAELGDSAVYLCASSLDPAGMNTGELFFGEGSRLTVL.

This chain connects TRBV10-1 to TRBJ2-2, with D unclear. CDR1 and CDR2 from the germline V gene are WNHNN and SYGVQD (reference sequence). This CDR3 is built from 13 residues. V was clipped by 0 bases and J by 5 bases, with 4 bases between them. The CDR3 bases are TGCGCCAGCAGTGAGTCGCTTACCGGGGAGCTGTTTTTT. As protein: CASSESLTGELFF.

The CDR3 here is CASKQGAQIRDEQFF. CDR3 coding DNA: TGTGCCAGCAAACAGGGGGCCCAAATTAGGGATGAGCAGTTCTTC. This chain joins TRBV6-5 and TRBJ2-1; 9 bases fit TRBD1. This CDR3 spans 15 amino acids. Germline V gene lookup returns CDR1 MNHEY and CDR2 SVGAGI. Trimming cost V 7 bases and J 8 bases; bases outside gene matches: 12.

The chain recombines TRBV7-9 with TRBJ2-3; D ambiguous. Trimming stripped 5 bases from V and 6 bases from J, with 21 bases between. The CDR3 runs to 16 residues. Germline V CDR1 and CDR2: SEHNR, FQNEAQ (reference sequence). The CDR3 loop reads CASSRPTGQARDTQYF. The CDR3 region has the DNA TGTGCCAGCAGCCGACCTACGGGCCAGGCGCGGGATACGCAGTATTTT. Full variable domain (remainder filled in from reference TRBV7-9 and TRBJ2-3): DTGVSQNPRHKITKRGQNVTFRCDPISEHNRLYWYRQTLGQGPEFLTYFQNEAQLEKSRLLSDRFSAERPKGSFSTLEIQRTEQGDSAMYLCASSRPTGQARDTQYFGPGTRLTVL.

The chain combines TRBV27 with TRBJ2-3, with 9 positions matching TRBD2. The CDR3 consists of 17 residues. The V and J ends lost 9 bases and 2 bases, in that order; junction bases with no gene match: 15. Germline values: CDR1 MNHEY, CDR2 SMNVEV (reference sequence). The CDR3 spells CASSEPQVAGVTDTQYF. The CDR3 nucleotides are TGTGCCAGTTCAGAGCCCCAGGTAGCGGGGGTCACAGATACGCAGTATTTT.

The CDR3 is CASSSTRDRERFDYGYTF. DNA for the CDR3: TGTGCCAGCAGCTCAACCCGGGACAGGGAACGGTTTGACTATGGCTACACCTTC. The chain combines TRBV7-9 with TRBJ1-2; 9 positions match TRBD1. CDR1 is SEHNR and CDR2 is FQNEAQ in the germline V gene (reference sequence). Losses at the gene ends were 4 bases for V and 3 bases for J; bases not matched to a gene: 15. This CDR3 is built from 18 residues.

The V call is TRBV7-9, the J call TRBJ1-1; 7 bases align to TRBD1. This CDR3 has 15 residues. Trimming cost V 3 bases and J 6 bases; bases outside gene matches: 10. Germline values: CDR1 SEHNR, CDR2 FQNEAQ (reference sequence). The CDR3 DNA sequence: TGTGCCAGCAGCTTCTTCCGGGACAGAGGCCCTGAAGCTTTCTTT. It yields the protein CASSFFRDRGPEAFF.

This clone was picked up a small number of times. The chain couples TRBV5-4 to TRBJ1-2; D uncertain. CDR1 SGHNT and CDR2 YYREEE come from the germline V gene (reference sequence). Trimming took 5 bases from V and 3 from J, leaving 11 bases between them. The CDR3 contains 13 residues. The CDR3 loop is CASRTKSDYGYTF. In DNA form, the CDR3 reads TGTGCCAGCAGAACGAAGTCGGACTATGGCTACACCTTC.

By sample share, this clone is medium-sized. The chain joins TRBV6-4 to TRBJ2-6; D is unresolved. The CDR3 length is 14 residues. Germline CDR1 reads MRHNA; CDR2 reads SNTAGT. The V end lost 2 bases, the J end lost 0 bases, and 2 bases lay between the germline ends. The CDR3 nucleotides read TGTGCCAGCAGTGACAACTCTGGGGCCAACGTCCTGACTTTC. Encoded protein: CASSDNSGANVLTF.

The chain couples TRBV9 to TRBJ1-3, with D uncertain. The CDR3 contains 16 residues. The V end lost 4 bases, the J end lost 2 bases, and 16 bases lay between the germline ends. Germline assignment: CDR1 SGDLS and CDR2 YYNGEE. The CDR3 loop reads CASSPYIRVAGNTIYF. The CDR3 DNA reads TGTGCCAGCAGCCCATATATTCGGGTCGCTGGAAACACCATATATTTT.

This chain uses TRBV5-1 with TRBJ1-3, with 9 bases identical to TRBD1. The CDR3 length is 16 residues. The J segment lost 5 bases and the V segment lost 3 bases, leaving 9 bases of the junction unmatched. Germline CDR1 and CDR2: SGHRS and YFSETQ. The CDR3 nucleotides read TGCGCCAGCAGCTCGACCTCCACAGGGGGCAGAAACACCATATATTTT. Its protein is CASSSTSTGGRNTIYF.

The J gene is TRBJ2-5, the V gene TRBV5-1; D is ambiguous. Trimming removed 0 bases at V and 2 bases at J, with 8 bases between. Germline V gene data show CDR1 as SGHRS and CDR2 as YFSETQ. The CDR3 loop spans 14 amino acids. CDR3 in DNA: TGCGCCAGCAGCTTGGGTGGTGGGCAAGAGACCCAGTACTTC. Translating it yields CASSLGGGQETQYF.

The genes are TRBV13 and TRBJ1-3; D is possibly TRBD1 (6 bases). The V gene's germline CDR1 is PRHDT and CDR2 FYEKMQ (reference sequence). There are 14 residues in the CDR3. Trimming left V 2 bases short and J 2 bases short, with 7 bases between. CDR3 loop: CASSLRQAGNTIYF. CDR3 DNA: TGTGCCAGCAGCTTACGACAGGCTGGAAACACCATATATTTT.

CDR3 bases: TGTGCCAGCACCTTCTGGGGACAGGAAAAAGAGACCCAGTACTTC. As protein: CASTFWGQEKETQYF. V is TRBV28 and J is TRBJ2-5; 8 nucleotides match TRBD1. Germline V gives CDR1 MDHEN, CDR2 SYDVKM. This CDR3 region has 15 residues. V gave up 7 bases and J gave up 3 bases; unmatched junction bases: 10.

The chain has TRBV10-3 and TRBJ2-7; the D gene could be TRBD1 or TRBD2 (5 bases each). V was cut by 7 bases and J by 1 base, with 23 bases left in between. CDR1 and CDR2 (germline): ENHRY, SYGVKD. This CDR3 has 17 amino acids. CDR3 in DNA: TGTGCCATCAAACTCGAGGGGAAGGGAAATCGGTCCTACGAGCAGTACTTC. Its protein product is CAIKLEGKGNRSYEQYF.

The V gene is TRBV7-8, the J gene TRBJ2-4, with 8 nucleotides matching TRBD2. Germline trimming cut 0 bases from V and 0 bases from J; bases unmatched to any gene: 10. This CDR3 has 19 amino acids. CDR1 and CDR2 (germline): SGHVS, FQNEAQ. This chain's CDR3 is CASSLALPRGAIAKNIQYF. DNA for the CDR3: TGTGCCAGCAGCTTAGCCCTCCCGCGGGGGGCGATAGCCAAAAACATTCAGTACTTC.

The genes are TRBV4-2 and TRBJ2-7; 8 nucleotides line up with TRBD1. The junction had 4 bases not matched to a gene; V was cut back by 0 bases and J by 3 bases. The CDR3 length is 15 residues. Germline CDR1 reads LGHNA; CDR2 reads YNFKEQ. CDR3 in amino acids: CASSQDRGTGYEQYF. CDR3 in DNA: TGTGCCAGCAGCCAAGATAGAGGGACAGGCTACGAGCAGTACTTC.

The chain joins TRBV5-6 to TRBJ2-5; 11 bases are a match to TRBD2. This CDR3 comprises 19 residues. Per the germline V gene, CDR1 is SGHDT and CDR2 is YYEEEE. V trimming: 4 bases; J trimming: 5 bases; junction bases outside the gene matches: 19. CDR3 sequence reads: CASSPGRAGLAGGPETQYF. The DNA of the CDR3 is TGTGCCAGCAGCCCGGGACGAGCGGGATTAGCGGGGGGGCCTGAGACCCAGTACTTC.

This clone has a single count. CDR3 sequence (DNA): TGTGCCAGCAGCAATCTAGGGGGCTACGAGCAGTACTTC. Translated: CASSNLGGYEQYF. The rearrangement joins TRBV14 to TRBJ2-7, with D tentatively TRBD1 (6 bases). The CDR3 is made up of 13 amino acids. Germline V CDR1 and CDR2: SGHDN, FVKESK. With 5 bases removed from V and 3 bases from J, the gap between germline ends came to 11 bases.

The rearrangement uses TRBV5-1 and TRBJ2-1; TRBD2 matches at 9 bases. With V trimmed by 0 bases and J by 10 bases, 8 bases remained unmatched. CDR1 SGHRS and CDR2 YFSETQ come from the germline V gene. The CDR3 contains 15 residues. The CDR3 nucleotides read TGCGCCAGCAGCTTGGCATCGGGACTAGCTGGGGAGCAGTTCTTC. As protein: CASSLASGLAGEQFF.

The chain has TRBV9 and TRBJ2-1; 7 bases are a match to TRBD1. Germline V gene lookup returns CDR1 SGDLS and CDR2 YYNGEE. V gave up 4 bases and J gave up 9 bases; unmatched junction bases: 10. CDR3 length: 14 amino acids. This chain's CDR3 is CASSPGTAKVEQFF. The CDR3 nucleotides are TGTGCCAGCAGCCCTGGGACAGCTAAGGTTGAGCAGTTCTTC.

This sequence joins TRBV9 and TRBJ1-4; 8 nucleotides match TRBD1. V gave up 3 bases and J gave up 3 bases; unmatched junction bases: 4. Germline CDR1 and CDR2: SGDLS and YYNGEE. This CDR3 has 15 amino acids. The CDR3 here is CASSGGQAPNEKLFF. The CDR3, as DNA: TGTGCCAGCAGCGGGGGACAGGCGCCTAATGAAAAACTGTTTTTT. The full variable domain, in which reference TRBV9 and TRBJ1-4 provide the parts outside the CDR3, is DSGVTQTPKHLITATGQRVTLRCSPRSGDLSVYWYQQSLDQGLQFLIQYYNGEERAKGNILERFSAQQFPDLHSELNLSSLELGDSALYFCASSGGQAPNEKLFFGSGTQLSVL.

CDR3 sequence: CASSTYSSEKLFF. DNA for the CDR3: TGTGCCAGCAGCACCTACAGCTCTGAAAAACTGTTTTTT. The rearrangement joins TRBV11-2 to TRBJ1-4; no firm D call. The V and J ends lost 5 bases and 7 bases respectively, with 11 bases between them. CDR3 size: 13 residues. Germline CDR1 is SGHAT and CDR2 is FQNNGV. The entire variable domain, with the rest obtained from reference TRBV11-2 and TRBJ1-4, is as follows: EAGVAQSPRYKIIEKRQSVAFWCNPISGHATLYWYQQILGQGPKLLIQFQNNGVVDDSQLPKDRFSAERLKGVDSTLKIQPAKLEDSAVYLCASSTYSSEKLFFGSGTQLSVL.

This chain uses TRBV28 with TRBJ1-2, with D possibly being TRBD1 (6 bases). This CDR3 contains 12 residues. Trimming shortened V by 10 bases and J by 2 bases, and 11 bases separated the two germline ends. Looked up from germline, CDR1 is MDHEN and CDR2 is SYDVKM. The CDR3 DNA reads TGTGCCACTTACAGGGTCAACTATGGCTACACCTTC. Amino acid sequence: CATYRVNYGYTF.

The chain employs TRBV27 and TRBJ2-3, with 7 positions matching TRBD1. The CDR3 is made up of 16 amino acids. The V gene end was trimmed by 0 bases and the J gene end by 6 bases; junction bases not matched to a gene: 9. Germline V gives CDR1 MNHEY, CDR2 SMNVEV (reference sequence). The CDR3 coding sequence is TGTGCCAGCAGTTTATCGCCGGGACAGATAATGGATACGCAGTATTTT. Translating gives CASSLSPGQIMDTQYF.

J is TRBJ2-1 and V is TRBV6-1; 7 nucleotides agree with TRBD1. Germline V gives CDR1 MNHNS, CDR2 SASEGT. V shed 6 bases, J shed 6 bases, and the junction held 11 bases outside the gene matches. This CDR3 has 15 residues. CDR3 sequence: CASSDGQVRGNEQFF. Written as DNA, the CDR3 is TGTGCCAGCAGCGACGGACAGGTCAGGGGCAATGAGCAGTTCTTC.

The CDR3 nucleotides are TGTGCCAGCTCCCTCCGCCGCTCGGGGGTCAAAGATACGCAGTATTTT. It specifies CASSLRRSGVKDTQYF. The V call is TRBV7-2, the J call TRBJ2-3; perhaps TRBD2 as D (6 bases). V lost 8 bases and J 5 bases, leaving 23 bases between the germline ends. The CDR3 totals 16 residues. The germline V gene encodes CDR1 SGHTA and CDR2 FQGNSA.